This T cell receptor (beta chain) stems from a study of CD8 T cells in Susac syndrome. Germline CDR1 SGHAT, CDR2 FQNNGV. The CDR3 is 14 amino acids. Trimming stripped 5 bases from V and 1 base from J, with 11 bases between. This clonotype has a handful of counts. Reverse transcription of roughly 0.5 to 1 ug RNA was performed with random hexamers. In TCRdb, the immunoSEQ multiplex PCR reads were re-called with MiXCR into one record per CDR3 protein. Altogether under 200,000 distinct CDR3 sequences are present, around nine tenths being singletons, with the ten largest covering about 0.1%. The rearrangement joins TRBV11-2 to TRBJ2-5, with D possibly being TRBD1 (6 bases). This TCR derives from a human donor with Susac syndrome. The sequencing sample was made of CD4+ T cells from PBMCs. The DNA for the CDR3 is TGTGCCAGCAGCCTACAGGGCCTCCAAGAGACCCAGTACTTC. As protein: CASSLQGLQETQYF.